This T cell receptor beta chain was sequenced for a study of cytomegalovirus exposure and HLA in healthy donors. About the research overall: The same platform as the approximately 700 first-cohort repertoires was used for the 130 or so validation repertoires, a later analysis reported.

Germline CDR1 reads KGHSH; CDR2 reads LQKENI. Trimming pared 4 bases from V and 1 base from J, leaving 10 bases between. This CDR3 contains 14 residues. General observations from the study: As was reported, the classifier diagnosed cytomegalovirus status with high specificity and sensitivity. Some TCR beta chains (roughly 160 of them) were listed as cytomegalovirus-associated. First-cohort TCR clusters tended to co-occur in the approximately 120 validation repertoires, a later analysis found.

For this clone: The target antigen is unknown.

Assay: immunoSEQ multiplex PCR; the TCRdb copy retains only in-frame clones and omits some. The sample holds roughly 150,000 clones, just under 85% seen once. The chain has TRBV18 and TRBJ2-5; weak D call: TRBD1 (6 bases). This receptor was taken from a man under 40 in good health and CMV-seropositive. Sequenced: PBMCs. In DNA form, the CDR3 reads TGTGCCAGCTCACTGGCAGGGGCCCAAGAGACCCAGTACTTC. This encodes CASSLAGAQETQYF.